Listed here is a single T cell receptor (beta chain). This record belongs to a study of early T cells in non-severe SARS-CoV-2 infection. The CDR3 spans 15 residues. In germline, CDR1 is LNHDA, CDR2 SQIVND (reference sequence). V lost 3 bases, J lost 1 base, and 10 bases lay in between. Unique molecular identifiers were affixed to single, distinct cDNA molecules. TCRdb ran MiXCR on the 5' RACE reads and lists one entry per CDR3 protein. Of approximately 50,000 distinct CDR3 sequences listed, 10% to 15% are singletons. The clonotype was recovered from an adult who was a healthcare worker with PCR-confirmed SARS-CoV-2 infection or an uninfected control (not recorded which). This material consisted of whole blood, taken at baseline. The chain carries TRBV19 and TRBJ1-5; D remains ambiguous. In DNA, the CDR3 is TGTGCCAGTAGTATCATGGAAATAAGCAATCAGCCCCAGCATTTT. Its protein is CASSIMEISNQPQHF.